This T cell receptor (beta chain) was observed in a study of shared clonotypes between healthy human individuals. Study results and caveats: It was expected that sequencing depth would affect clonotype sharing among donors.

The CDR3 extends over 15 amino acids. The V and J ends lost 2 bases and 11 bases respectively, with 19 bases between them. From germline, CDR1 is SGHDT and CDR2 YYEEEE. Original handling: Filtering differed because ImmunoSEQ produced junction-only sequences that carried no quality scores. Here immunoSEQ multiplex PCR was the method, and the copy in TCRdb shows in-frame clones only, minus some. V, J and clone size reflect that table, while D and trimming were determined from the DNA. The sample comprises about 560,000 clones, around three quarters of which are singletons, and 12% rests with the top ten. The sample holds a few counts of this clone. Its specificity is unknown.

The source of this sequence is a woman aged 40 to 55 in good health. Some clones in this sample may be carry-over from other donors' samples. J is TRBJ2-2 and V is TRBV5-6, with D perhaps being TRBD1 or TRBD2 (5 bases each). The sample taken for sequencing was PBMCs. CDR3 region: CASSFAPGPMFELFF. The DNA of the CDR3 is TGTGCCAGCAGCTTTGCTCCGGGACCCATGTTTGAGCTGTTTTTT.